This T cell receptor beta chain emerged from a study of cytomegalovirus exposure and HLA in healthy donors listed by TCRdb under 2017. Background for the entire study: An earlier analysis of 587 of the donors reported about 280 Gb of sequence data and 117 million unique TCR beta sequences obtained from roughly 180 million T cells. An early release covering 550 to 650 HLA-typed donors comprised about 310 gigabases of sequencing data and about 90 million unique TCR sequences. The genetic ancestry cluster associated with self-reported Caucasian donors included 81% of the 398 genotyped donors. The aim of the study was to test whether cataloging public T cell receptors could identify signatures of past pathogen exposure. The study profiled the T cell repertoires of 666 subjects by immunosequencing and related them to cytomegalovirus serostatus. A separate validation cohort of roughly 130 different subjects was used in addition to the 666-subject first cohort. To predict cytomegalovirus infection status, the study brought together high-throughput TCR immunosequencing, statistical association of individual TCRs with disease status, and machine learning. In a later analysis, previously published TCR beta repertoires from 550 to 700 donors were re-analyzed and high-resolution HLA genotyping was added so that TCR occurrence patterns could be studied. Rather than drawing on any new phenotypic data, the later analysis identified candidate immune exposures from TCR beta sequences and the way those sequences occurred across donors. An earlier analysis of several hundred of the donors used high-throughput TCR beta sequencing to judge whether each TCR beta V gene segment behaved as functional or pseudogenic. Alongside the repertoire data, information on donor age, sex, ethnicity and CMV serostatus was compiled. A later genetic analysis used genome-wide SNP genotypes for about 65% of the roughly 700 donors, treating that subset as a discovery cohort. All discovery cohort repertoires had been generated on a single sequencing platform. HLA typing covered class I and class II loci at four-digit resolution. Typing coverage varied by locus: about 620-630 donors for A, B, C, DRB1 and DQB1; 500 to 550 for DQA1; about 600 for DPA1; approximately 450 for DPB1. Because of strong linkage in the cohort, five DR-DQ haplotypes were treated as single units for association and clustering. On average, over 200,000 unique TCR beta nucleotide sequences were sequenced per donor among 398 genotyped donors of the cohort, with roughly 18% of those sequences being non-productive. Overall study results and their limits: In both the original and validation cohorts, the classifier was reported to diagnose cytomegalovirus status with high specificity and sensitivity. Some IMGT-functional V segments, including TRBV6-2 and TRBV6-3, could not be distinguished by the 87-base-pair reads and were therefore excluded. In a later analysis, most CMV-associated TCR beta chains were found to appear HLA-restricted, with HLA associations seemingly driven largely by CMV exposure. A further reported finding was that TCR beta sequences accurately predicted the HLA-A and HLA-B alleles for most subjects in the first cohort. Because HLA typing was unavailable for some donors at each locus, only the typed subset was used in association tests. In a later analysis, the rate of TCR association differed among HLA loci, with DRB1 alleles having the most associated TCRs and HLA-C alleles having the fewest. Immune exposure information for the cohort was limited to CMV serostatus. In vitro tests confirmed that three of the cytomegalovirus-associated TCR beta chains recognize cytomegalovirus antigens. Most TCR sequences were observed very rarely across donors, whereas some public TCRs were present in many individuals. In a later analysis, several top co-occurrence clusters were reported to appear linked to parvovirus B19, influenza, CMV and Epstein-Barr virus. In this cohort, only TCR beta chains were sequenced, and detectable features were limited by the absence of alpha or paired-chain data. The authors suggested that the approach could potentially be generalized to other disease states and immunological phenotypes. Linkage disequilibrium might explain the correlated functional status among segregating V segments, but an unknown experimental factor could not be excluded. An earlier analysis of roughly 570 of the donors showed that most TCR beta V segments appeared in productive rearrangements either about 87% or about 30% of the time, which broadly matched IMGT annotations. In a later genetic analysis, fewer N-insertions in productive TCRs were reported among donors in an Asian-associated ancestry cluster than the roughly 700-donor mean. The earlier analysis of 450 to 700 of the donors excluded 15 to 20 rarely observed V segments, including chromosome 9 orphons, because counts were too low. In a later analysis, HLA-associated TCR beta chains showed more clonal expansion and lower generation probabilities than non-associated chains that were equally common. A group of highly shared sequence variants was considered likely to be a technical artifact of the sequencing pipeline. Assigning TCR associations to individual alleles was difficult when HLA alleles, especially DR and DQ, strongly co-occurred. Roughly uniform sequencing depth across donors was assumed in presence/absence analyses, although this assumption may not hold. A total of roughly 160 TCR beta chains were listed by the study as associated with cytomegalovirus. A later genetic analysis associated a missense DCLRE1C variant with V-gene and J-gene trimming of TCR beta chains, and an independent cohort replicated the association. A later analysis associated some 17,000 TCR beta sequences with specific HLA alleles at a false discovery rate of 0.05.

The cohort consisted of hundreds of healthy bone marrow donors. At the time of sampling, all cohort members were nominally healthy, though unrecorded immune exposures were likely present. The donor tested CMV seronegative, placing the donor among the 350 to 400 seronegative members of the cohort. A peripheral blood sample was collected from each donor, and TCR beta sequencing was performed on peripheral blood mononuclear cells. The Qiagen DNeasy Blood Extraction Kit was used to extract genomic DNA from the blood cell samples. The library was generated by the immunoSEQ multiplex PCR assay. The multiplex PCR relied on a mix of 60 forward primers for TCR Vbeta segments and 13 reverse primers for TCR Jbeta segments. The CDR3 region of rearranged TCR beta genes was amplified from genomic DNA by a multiplex PCR assay. The Illumina HiSeq System was used to sequence the amplified TCR beta libraries as 87-base-pair reads. Concerning the study's data processing: In a later analysis, some 80 million unique TCR beta chains were counted across the roughly 700 repertoires, and roughly 11 million of these chains were shared by at least two donors. To remove PCR and sequencing errors, raw reads were error-corrected and collapsed into unique sequences using a nearest-neighbor algorithm that merged closely related sequences. V, D and J gene segments were assigned by aligning CDR3 sequences to IMGT reference sequences. For a sequence to be retained, a match of at least six nucleotides to both a V gene segment and a J gene segment was required. A rearrangement was called productive if the CDR3 had no stop codons and remained in frame with V and J, and every other rearrangement was called non-productive. Following IMGT convention, CDR3 was defined as the stretch from the second conserved V-encoded cysteine to the conserved J-encoded phenylalanine. Sequences without an unambiguous match to a single V gene segment were excluded from the earlier analysis of 587 of the donors. An earlier analysis of over 450 of the donors classified V segments as functional when productive rearrangements were above 56.7% and as segregating when the standard deviation between donors was above 5%. A statistical classification framework was developed to diagnose cytomegalovirus status using the catalog of TCR beta chain sequences. In a later analysis, TCR nucleotide sequences were compared against IMGT/GENE-DB human TR gene sequences so that V and J genes could be assigned. The TCRdist pipeline was used in a later analysis to assign CDR3 sequences and most-parsimonious VDJ recombination scenarios. In a later analysis, each TCR beta chain was defined by its CDR3 amino acid sequence together with its V-gene family, and reads without a unique V-gene family were excluded. To address suspected cross-contamination and a sequencing artifact, a later analysis removed a few hundred highly shared, low-generation-probability nucleotide sequences. For each public chain, a later analysis derived a clonal expansion index from normalized ranks of inferred template counts within each repertoire. In a later analysis, generation probabilities were computed with a VDJ recombination model fitted to out-of-frame rearrangements, and the resulting probabilities were checked against IGoR. In a later analysis, hypergeometric tests were used to score TCR-TCR, TCR-HLA and TCR-CMV co-occurrence, with a repertoire-size bias correction applied to TCR pairs. In a later analysis, false discovery rates were estimated by permuting HLA or CMV assignments 20 times. In a later analysis, co-occurring TCRs were grouped using DBSCAN, with TCRdist sequence similarity added in when clustering inside HLA-allele-positive subsets. Repertoires with fewer than 30,000 or more than 120,000 public chains were left out of co-occurrence clustering, as were five repertoires with anomalous nucleotide sharing. This is the immuneACCESS table as TCRdb keeps it, with only in-frame sequences that have V and J called. A part of the clones is gone; compared with another copy, unresolved V genes explain less than half, and the rest is unexplained. V and J calls and clone size are those listed in that table; D and trimming were worked out from the DNA. The sample has approximately 200,000 clones on record, 75% to 80% of them singletons. The top ten clonotypes cover roughly 1.9% of the sample.

The CDR3 sequence holds 14 residues, the cysteine and phenylalanine included. CDR3 DNA is the only sequence kept; it has 42 bases, read in frame from the first base. CDR1 SGHTA and CDR2 FQGTGA were looked up in the germline V gene. Trimming at the junction amounts to 2 bases on V and 2 bases on J, and the germline ends lie 8 bases apart. In this sample, this clone turned up a few times. It has no known antigen specificity. Base quality data are lacking; no much larger clone is found one base away. The V and J segments used are TRBV7-3 and TRBJ2-3, with a tentative D gene TRBD1 over 6 matching bases. This TCR was sampled from a young man in good health and CMV-seronegative. Sequencing input: PBMCs. The base sequence is TGTGCCAGCAGCTTAGGGGACATCACAGATACGCAGTATTTT. This codes for CASSLGDITDTQYF.